Reported below is one TCR beta chain. This entry belongs to a study of blood T cell repertoires in COVID-19. The table came from immunoSEQ multiplex PCR; TCRdb's copy has only in-frame clones and leaves some out. The profile covers tens of thousands of clones, with roughly 80% appearing a single time and around 17% taken by the ten largest. Source material: peripheral blood. This receptor was identified in a man between 65 and 80 years old with acute or convalescent COVID-19.

CDR3 DNA sequence: TGTGCCAGCAGTCCGACAGAAGATACGCAGTATTTT. As protein: CASSPTEDTQYF. The chain uses TRBV6-2 or TRBV6-3 and TRBJ2-3; D might be TRBD1 (5 bases). Trimming pared 5 bases from V and 5 bases from J, leaving 8 bases between. Germline CDR1 and CDR2: MNHEY and SVGEGT. The CDR3 extends over 12 amino acids.